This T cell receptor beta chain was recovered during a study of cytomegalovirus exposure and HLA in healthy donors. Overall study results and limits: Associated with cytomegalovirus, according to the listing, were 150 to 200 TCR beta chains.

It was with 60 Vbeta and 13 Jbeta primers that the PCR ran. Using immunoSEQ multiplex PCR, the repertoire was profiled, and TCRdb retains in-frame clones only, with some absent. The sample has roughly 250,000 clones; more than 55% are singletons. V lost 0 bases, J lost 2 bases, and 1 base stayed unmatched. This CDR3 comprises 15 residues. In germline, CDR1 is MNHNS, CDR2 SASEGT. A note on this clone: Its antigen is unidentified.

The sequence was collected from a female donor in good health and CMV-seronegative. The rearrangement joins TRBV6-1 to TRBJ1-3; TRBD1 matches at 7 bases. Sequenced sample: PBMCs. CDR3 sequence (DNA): TGTGCCAGCAGTGAAGCACAGGGGACTGGAAACACCATATATTTT. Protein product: CASSEAQGTGNTIYF.